This T cell receptor (beta chain) was recorded in a study of blood T cell repertoires in COVID-19. Study background: The origin of the acute and convalescent COVID-19 samples was the United States, Italy and Spain.

Original methodology: Quantification of nucleated cells was approximated via reference gene primer amplification. Here immunoSEQ multiplex PCR was the method, and the copy in TCRdb shows in-frame clones only, minus some. Clone size and V and J calls were adopted from that table, with D and trimming inferred from the DNA. Of fewer than 350,000 clones in the sample, nearly 90% are singletons; the top ten hold 1.5% to 2%. Study members were between roughly 18 and 90 years old and lived in around 24 US regions. Clinical history as reported by participants underpinned cohort assignment. The germline V gene has CDR1 MNHNS and CDR2 SASEGT. Between the trimmed V and J ends, which lost 0 bases and 6 bases, there was a span of 9 bases. The CDR3 has 14 residues.

The chain recombines TRBV6-1 with TRBJ2-4; D unresolved. Sequenced input: PBMCs or T cells enriched from blood (not recorded which). The receptor comes from a woman aged 18-30 years with acute COVID-19. The CDR3 DNA is TGTGCCAGCAGTGAAGCGCGGTCCTTAAACATTCAGTACTTC. Translation: CASSEARSLNIQYF.